The 11 T cell receptor beta chains below all came from one sample that was sequenced in a study of OX40 agonist ivuxolimab in advanced cancers. TCRdb keeps only in-frame clones here, not all; method: immunoSEQ multiplex PCR. The data contain some 45,000 clones, more than 75% of them seen just once; the ten biggest clones take up 19%. The sample in question was CD4+ or CD8+ T cells sorted from blood, obtained in a trial of the OX40 agonist ivuxolimab. These receptors came from an adult with an advanced solid tumor such as melanoma, head and neck, liver or kidney cancer.

V usage is TRBV6-4 and J usage is TRBJ1-2; TRBD1 might be the D (6 bases). Germline V gives CDR1 MRHNA, CDR2 SNTAGT. The CDR3 spans 16 residues. V was pared by 6 bases and J by 5 bases, with 22 bases between. The CDR3 bases are TGTGCCAGCAGCCAGACCCGTGGGGGCTGGGTTTATGGCTACACCTTC. It specifies CASSQTRGGWVYGYTF.

The sample holds one count of this clone. The J gene is TRBJ2-5, the V gene TRBV27, with 7 positions matching TRBD2. Germline CDR1 and CDR2: MNHEY and SMNVEV (reference sequence). J gave up 0 bases and V 3 bases, and 10 bases lay outside the gene matches. The CDR3 is 17 residues long. Here the CDR3 reads CASSFGGGEVHQETQYF. The CDR3 coding sequence is TGTGCCAGCAGTTTCGGGGGAGGGGAAGTCCACCAAGAGACCCAGTACTTC.

The chain recombines TRBV6-5 with TRBJ2-7; unclear D gene. Germline values: CDR1 MNHEY, CDR2 SVGAGI. Trimming left V 0 bases short and J 4 bases short, with 10 bases between. The CDR3 has 14 amino acids. CDR3 nucleotides: TGTGCCAGCAGTTACTCGAATCGCCAATACGAGCAGTACTTC. Encoded protein: CASSYSNRQYEQYF.

V gene TRBV30 combines with J gene TRBJ2-7; D unresolved. V lost 2 bases to trimming and J lost 4 bases, with 6 bases between them. CDR1 GTSNPN and CDR2 SVGIG come from the germline V gene (reference sequence). This CDR3 has 11 residues. The CDR3: CAWSRAYEQYF. CDR3 sequence (DNA): TGTGCCTGGAGTCGGGCGTACGAGCAGTACTTC.

V gene TRBV4-1 combines with J gene TRBJ2-7; 7 nucleotides align to TRBD1. The germline V gene has CDR1 MGHRA and CDR2 YSYEKL. The CDR3 consists of 14 residues. The junction had 5 bases not matched to a gene; V was cut back by 4 bases and J by 2 bases. The CDR3 region has the DNA TGCGCCAGCAGCCCGGGACAGTGGGCCTACGAGCAGTACTTC. This codes for CASSPGQWAYEQYF.

The rearrangement joins TRBV6-5 to TRBJ2-1; D is ambiguous. CDR3 length equals 14 residues. Germline loops: CDR1 MNHEY, CDR2 SVGAGI. V gave up 5 bases and J gave up 5 bases, with 13 bases separating them. As DNA, the CDR3 is TGTGCCAGCAGTCCCTTCCCAGGTAACAATGAGCAGTTCTTC. Residues: CASSPFPGNNEQFF.

The V gene is TRBV27, the J gene TRBJ2-2; a weak D match, TRBD1 (6 bases). V was cut by 2 bases and J by 7 bases, with 14 bases left in between. CDR1 and CDR2 from the germline V gene are MNHEY and SMNVEV (reference sequence). This CDR3 is 15 amino acids long. The CDR3 DNA reads TGTGCCAGCAGTTTAATGGGACATAACCGCGGGGAGCTGTTTTTT. Encoded protein: CASSLMGHNRGELFF.

The table lists this clone with a count of one. This chain connects TRBV11-2 to TRBJ2-7; D not resolved. This CDR3 spans 14 amino acids. The germline gives CDR1 SGHAT, CDR2 FQNNGV. Deletions cut 2 bases from V and 0 bases from J, with 8 bases between. CDR3 sequence (DNA): TGTGCCAGCAGCTTATCGCGATCCTCCTACGAGCAGTACTTC. Translated: CASSLSRSSYEQYF.

This chain connects TRBV19 to TRBJ1-5; no firm D call. Germline V gives CDR1 LNHDA, CDR2 SQIVND (reference sequence). The CDR3 consists of 14 residues. V shed 7 bases and J shed 0 bases, with 10 bases lying between them. The CDR3 DNA sequence: TGTGCCAGTACACGGGTTAATAGCAATCAGCCCCAGCATTTT. It specifies CASTRVNSNQPQHF.

The chain combines TRBV19 with TRBJ1-5; D is unclear. The CDR3 has 15 amino acids. Germline V gives CDR1 LNHDA, CDR2 SQIVND (reference sequence). V was shortened by 4 bases and J by 0 bases, with 10 bases between the two germline ends. CDR3 protein: CASSTRLSSNQPQHF. CDR3 DNA sequence: TGTGCCAGTAGTACGCGACTGAGTAGCAATCAGCCCCAGCATTTT.

The J gene is TRBJ2-7, the V gene TRBV5-4; 7 nucleotides agree with TRBD2. Germline V gene data show CDR1 as SGHNT and CDR2 as YYREEE (reference sequence). The V and J ends lost 1 base and 0 bases, in that order; junction bases with no gene match: 7. The CDR3 loop spans 16 amino acids. The CDR3 DNA is TGTGCCAGCAGCTTGAGGAGCGGGATCTCCTCCTACGAGCAGTACTTC. It is translated as CASSLRSGISSYEQYF.